Described below is a single T cell receptor (beta chain) sequence and its context. The antigen is undetermined. In nominal health when sampled, donors likely had unrecorded immune exposures nonetheless. The PCR employed 60 Vbeta primers together with 13 Jbeta primers. Measured with immunoSEQ multiplex PCR; TCRdb has only the in-frame clones, and not every one. Of fewer than 200,000 clones in the sample, roughly 71% are singletons; the top ten hold under 3%. This entry belongs to a study of cytomegalovirus exposure and HLA in healthy donors. Study results and caveats: A missense DCLRE1C variant was associated with V- and J-gene trimming of TCR beta chains in a later analysis, and an independent cohort replicated the association. Being productive about 87% or about 30% of the time was typical of most TCR beta V segments in an earlier analysis. It was likely that a cluster of highly shared sequence variants was a sequencing artifact.

This receptor was taken from a woman aged 45-59 years in good health and CMV-seropositive. The material sequenced was PBMCs.

CDR3 loop: CASSFRGQNTGELFF. The CDR3 region has the DNA TGTGCCAGCAGTTTCAGGGGGCAGAACACCGGGGAGCTGTTTTTT. This sequence joins TRBV2 and TRBJ2-2; 8 bases map to TRBD1. Germline CDR1 is SNHLY and CDR2 is FYNNEI. Unmatched junction bases numbered 3, after V lost 5 bases and J lost 1 base. The CDR3 covers 15 residues.